The source of this T cell receptor (beta chain) is a study of cytomegalovirus exposure and HLA in healthy donors. In the PCR, 60 Vbeta and 13 Jbeta primers were used. Sequencing used immunoSEQ multiplex PCR; TCRdb keeps in-frame clones, though not all of them. The data contain roughly 190,000 clones, around three quarters of them singletons. Findings and limits, study-wide: CMV serostatus stood as the only immune exposure information on hand.

CDR3 size: 16 residues. Germline V CDR1 and CDR2: MDHEN, SYDVKM. The V end was cut by 4 bases, the J end by 5 bases, with 17 bases between. This clone was found a few times. Its target is not known. The receptor's source is a woman aged 25 to 45 in good health and CMV-seropositive. The genes are TRBV28 and TRBJ1-4; D may be TRBD1 (6 bases). The sequencing input was PBMCs. The CDR3 sequence is CASSSNRQGTNEKLFF. Written as DNA, the CDR3 is TGTGCCAGCAGTTCCAATCGCCAGGGGACCAATGAAAAACTGTTTTTT. Full variable domain (outside the CDR3, taken from reference TRBV28 and TRBJ1-4): DVKVTQSSRYLVKRTGEKVFLECVQDMDHENMFWYRQDPGLGLRLIYFSYDVKMKEKGDIPEGYSVSREKKERFSLILESASTNQTSMYLCASSSNRQGTNEKLFFGSGTQLSVL.